This T cell receptor (beta chain) was documented in a study of neoadjuvant anti-PD-1 for oral cavity cancer (dated by TCRdb to 2020 to 2023). In terms of the full investigation: Three to four biweekly doses of nivolumab at 3 mg/kg were mostly administered to patients before curative-intent surgical resection. Responders were defined as patients with complete response, partial response or stable disease by RECIST 1.1; non-responders were defined as patients with progression. The parent correlative cohort included around 12 patients, with a roughly 35% response rate. Patients who did not progress were given a fourth nivolumab dose at about day 43 and had definitive surgical resection on days 50-56. The paper's findings and limits, for the study overall: Higher pretreatment blood Treg/Th17 ratios correlated with higher pretreatment blood TCRbeta clonality and lower post-treatment tumor TCRbeta clonality. After neoadjuvant nivolumab, non-responders showed significantly higher T cell clonality (Gini index) in PBMCs than responders did. TCR analyses included only three patients per response group, and the authors called for larger cohorts for validation.

As concerns this clone: Its antigen is not yet known. No clone much larger than this one lies a single base away; base qualities are absent.

The time point tag for this specimen amounts to: after neoadjuvant nivolumab, at surgical resection. Patients had been newly diagnosed with stage II-IVA oral cavity squamous cell carcinoma, and no prior systemic or radiation treatment had been given to the patients. The cohort was composed of patients with HPV-negative, locally advanced oral cavity squamous cell carcinoma. No culture maintenance or expansion was done, as the peripheral blood mononuclear cells went straight to analysis. Samples came from a longitudinal correlative study of a single-arm phase II trial of neoadjuvant nivolumab in oral cavity squamous cell carcinoma. Subject-matched pre- and post-treatment PBMCs and tumors from three responders and three non-responders underwent genomic DNA-based TCRbeta sequencing. Peripheral blood mononuclear cells were collected once before nivolumab treatment and again after treatment, at the time of surgery. Genomic DNA was isolated from PBMCs using the Maxwell RSC DNA from Cells kit.

V drops 3 bases and J drops 2 bases, leaving 8 bases in between. According to the germline V gene (reference sequence), CDR1 reads MNHEY and CDR2 reads SMNVEV. From the cysteine through the phenylalanine, the CDR3 covers 13 amino acids. Left in the record is the CDR3 DNA by itself, 39 bases read in frame from the first base. For deep sequencing, PBMC libraries mostly used roughly 470 ng of input genomic DNA, with six replicates for each sample. The immunoSEQ hsTCRbeta kit was used to prepare TCRbeta libraries, following the manufacturer's instructions. The finished libraries were brought together in one pool at 3 to 3.5 nM, which was then read using an Illumina NovaSeq 6000 S4 flow cell. In the paper's pipeline: Raw data preprocessing and quality control were performed with the immunoSEQ Analyzer. The analysis was restricted to productive rearrangements, with each unique CDR3 amino acid sequence defining a clonotype. Using the R package tcR, the researchers computed the Gini-Simpson index as their estimate of repertoire clonality. Student's t test was used to compare Gini indices, while Pearson correlation assessed associations with tumor size change. TCRdb took over this immuneACCESS table, retaining in-frame rearrangements with V and J assigned. Such tables are incomplete; in checked studies, under half of the missing clones stem from an unresolved V gene, and the remainder is unexplained. V and J calls and clone size come straight from that table; D and trimming were deduced from the DNA. The sample table holds roughly 68,000 clones, of which about 86% were seen once. Together, the top ten hold 2.5% to 3.5% of the sample.

Sequencing used PBMCs, obtained after nivolumab (anti-PD-1) treatment. The V and J segments used are TRBV27 and TRBJ2-7, with the D gene not confidently named. The TCR was taken from a person between 40 and 85 years old with oral cavity squamous cell carcinoma. The CDR3 region: CASSLGYAYEQYF. The sequenced DNA is TGTGCCAGCAGTTTGGGCTATGCCTACGAGCAGTACTTC.